This paragraph covers one TCR beta chain sequence. Antigen specificity is unknown. This likely comes from a read error, as the CDR3 has no conserved phenylalanine or tryptophan at its end. The data derive from a study of glioma-infiltrating T cells. Study at large: Low-grade gliomas were grade II; glioblastomas were grade IV at initial diagnosis.

The iRepertoire nested amplicon-rescue multiplex PCR amplified TCR alpha and beta CDR3s from RNA. Input was about 100-450 ng of tissue mRNA or PBMC total RNA. TCRdb analysed the multiplex PCR reads with MiXCR anew, one entry per CDR3 protein. The table records roughly 350,000 distinct CDR3 sequences, 41% of them present only once. Study-level points and caveats: Non-neoplastic patients had below-expected tissue-blood divergence, while all gliomas exceeded expectation. A blood CDR3 motif signature was depleted in highly divergent patients.

The sequence came from a human donor with low-grade glioma or glioblastoma, undergoing nonglioma brain surgery, or in good health (not recorded which). The sample taken for sequencing was glioma tissue, nonneoplastic brain tissue, or PBMCs (not recorded which).

The CDR3 spells CAISEGRSNQPQHL. The CDR3 region has the DNA TGTGCCATCAGTGAAGGACGGAGCAATCAGCCCCAGCATCTT. The chain joins TRBV10-3 to TRBJ1-5; no clear D. CDR1 is ENHRY, CDR2 SYGVKD, per germline. Trimming took off 3 bases at V and 1 base at J, with 7 bases between the two ends. The CDR3 runs to 14 residues.